This record concerns one T cell receptor beta chain sequence. This specimen belongs to a study of blood T cell repertoires in COVID-19. Sequencing used immunoSEQ multiplex PCR; TCRdb keeps in-frame clones, though not all of them. This sample has some 130,000 clones, with around 85% found just once. The CDR3 extends over 16 amino acids. Trimming cost V 2 bases and J 3 bases; bases outside gene matches: 6. Germline values: CDR1 SGHNT, CDR2 YYREEE (reference sequence). This TCR derives from a woman between 45 and 60 years old with acute or convalescent COVID-19. Sequencing was carried out using peripheral blood. The V gene is TRBV5-4, the J gene TRBJ2-3, with TRBD2 identical over 10 bases. The CDR3 is CASSFERGGVTDTQYF. CDR3 nucleotide sequence: TGTGCCAGCAGCTTCGAGCGGGGGGGCGTAACAGATACGCAGTATTTT.